A selection of T cell receptor beta chains follows, all from one sample in a study of cytomegalovirus exposure and HLA in healthy donors. Sequenced by immunoSEQ multiplex PCR; TCRdb stores in-frame clones only, minus some. The sample's table shows about 55,000 clones. The sequencing input was PBMCs. The receptors here all came from a man aged 45-60 years in good health and CMV-seropositive. Each CDR3 is given with its conserved first and last residue.

v_gene: TRBV5-6
j_gene: TRBJ2-3
CDR3aa: CASSPYSGGNTDTQYF

v_gene: TRBV19
j_gene: TRBJ1-5
CDR3aa: CASTEQASINQPQHF

v_gene: TRBV18
j_gene: TRBJ2-7
CDR3aa: CASSPQGSYEQYF

v_gene: TRBV29-1
j_gene: TRBJ2-1
CDR3aa: CSVTPTSGISYNEQFF

v_gene: TRBV30
j_gene: TRBJ1-1
CDR3aa: CAGSLTGGPRTEAFF

v_gene: TRBV6-5
j_gene: TRBJ2-3
CDR3aa: CASSSRLAGGLKTQYF

v_gene: TRBV7-9
j_gene: TRBJ1-1
CDR3aa: CASSFGTANTEAFF

v_gene: TRBV30
j_gene: TRBJ2-7
CDR3aa: CAWSVEEGQGGYEQYF

v_gene: TRBV27
j_gene: TRBJ2-7
CDR3aa: CASSLYPRGAYEQYF

v_gene: TRBV11-2
j_gene: TRBJ2-7
CDR3aa: CASSLMTGTSYEQYF

v_gene: TRBV10-1
j_gene: TRBJ2-1
CDR3aa: CASSESWTSGRKEDEQFF

v_gene: TRBV19
j_gene: TRBJ1-5
CDR3aa: CASSIRWGGNQPQHF

v_gene: TRBV4-1
j_gene: TRBJ2-5
CDR3aa: CASSQGPSGSAETQYF

v_gene: TRBV9
j_gene: TRBJ1-5
CDR3aa: CASSGEGRYGQPQHF

v_gene: TRBV5-6
j_gene: TRBJ2-6
CDR3aa: CASSSRGFGANVLTF

v_gene: TRBV5-4
j_gene: TRBJ1-3
CDR3aa: CASSLAPGGNTIYF

v_gene: TRBV4-3
j_gene: TRBJ2-1
CDR3aa: CASSQELSGGAGNEQFF

v_gene: TRBV29-1
j_gene: TRBJ2-7
CDR3aa: CSVVPGLSLYEQYF

v_gene: TRBV4-2
j_gene: TRBJ2-3
CDR3aa: CASSQDLAGGPDTQYF

v_gene: TRBV29-1
j_gene: TRBJ1-1
CDR3aa: CSVSAGSMNTEAFF

v_gene: TRBV30
j_gene: TRBJ1-1
CDR3aa: CAWSGGLRQGADTEAFF

v_gene: TRBV11-3
j_gene: TRBJ1-1
CDR3aa: CASSPTGPNTEAFF

v_gene: TRBV30
j_gene: TRBJ1-2
CDR3aa: CAWSGRLGAPNYGYTF

v_gene: TRBV28
j_gene: TRBJ1-5
CDR3aa: CATLEGVGNQPQHF

v_gene: TRBV5-6
j_gene: TRBJ2-5
CDR3aa: CASSQGQFQETQYF

v_gene: TRBV6-1
j_gene: TRBJ2-7
CDR3aa: CTGGGADEQYF

v_gene: TRBV6-5
j_gene: TRBJ2-3
CDR3aa: CASGPGGTNTDTQYF

v_gene: TRBV18
j_gene: TRBJ2-7
CDR3aa: CASSPLDGSASYEQYF

v_gene: TRBV30
j_gene: TRBJ2-7
CDR3aa: CAWSVAGTGMGEQYF

v_gene: TRBV4-3
j_gene: TRBJ1-1
CDR3aa: CASSQEESLNTEAFF

v_gene: TRBV19
j_gene: TRBJ2-7
CDR3aa: CASSPRGAGNSYEQYF

v_gene: TRBV5-1
j_gene: TRBJ1-4
CDR3aa: CASSFTRQTSNEKLFF

v_gene: TRBV6-1
j_gene: TRBJ1-3
CDR3aa: CASSEMPGISGNTIYF

v_gene: TRBV7-2
j_gene: TRBJ1-3
CDR3aa: CASGTSSGNTIYF

v_gene: TRBV2
j_gene: TRBJ2-2
CDR3aa: CASRAGTGKGGELFF

v_gene: TRBV5-6
j_gene: TRBJ1-2
CDR3aa: CASSLDRGNRQPYGYTF

v_gene: TRBV6-5
j_gene: TRBJ2-1
CDR3aa: CASRWTGGNEQFF

v_gene: TRBV18
j_gene: TRBJ1-3
CDR3aa: CASSQRRGQESDF

v_gene: TRBV6-5
j_gene: TRBJ2-2
CDR3aa: CASSYDRGGTGELFF

v_gene: TRBV30
j_gene: TRBJ2-7
CDR3aa: CAWAPGLRGEQYF

v_gene: TRBV27
j_gene: TRBJ2-7
CDR3aa: CASSFTSGAYEQYF

v_gene: TRBV6-6
j_gene: TRBJ1-2
CDR3aa: CASSYGGIDGYTF